The sequence of this T cell receptor (beta chain) was determined in a study of T cells in Graves' hyperthyroidism and ophthalmopathy. CDR3 length: 16 amino acids. CDR1 is LNHDA, CDR2 SQIVND, per germline (reference sequence). V lost 5 bases to trimming and J lost 4 bases; unmatched junction nucleotides: 8. RNA transcripts gave rise to amplified TCR beta CDR3 regions. Initially, a first-round RT-PCR of the TCR CDR3 employed the HTBI primer set. TCRdb re-called the multiplex PCR reads with MiXCR, one entry per CDR3 protein. Among about 500,000 distinct CDR3 sequences listed, more than 15% were seen once. This clonotype was recorded a few times.

Input material: blood. The genes are TRBV19 and TRBJ2-3, with 11 bases aligning to TRBD2. This TCR was recovered from a woman younger than 45 with Graves' ophthalmopathy. CDR3 DNA sequence: TGTGCCAGTAGTGGTTCGACTAGCGGGATTTCAGATACGCAGTATTTT. Translation: CASSGSTSGISDTQYF.